Presented here are 27 T cell receptor beta chains from one specimen sequenced in a study of radiation and T cells in renal cell carcinoma. Profiled with immunoSEQ multiplex PCR; TCRdb holds only in-frame clones, not every one. The data hold about 140,000 clones, with roughly 80% observed a single time. As to time point: baseline pretreatment blood. The treatment: 15 Gy SBRT to primary tumor, nephrectomy 4 weeks later. The source was blood, collected from a patient whose treatment included radiotherapy and nephrectomy. The source of these receptors is a woman aged 45-59 years with renal cell carcinoma.

The rearrangement uses TRBV28 and TRBJ2-5; 11 bases fit TRBD2. This CDR3 contains 15 residues. The J segment lost 4 bases and the V segment lost 5 bases, leaving 6 bases of the junction unmatched. The germline CDR1 and CDR2 sequences are MDHEN and SYDVKM. CDR3 region: CASSPQLAGVETQYF. CDR3 in DNA: TGTGCCAGCAGTCCGCAACTAGCGGGAGTAGAGACCCAGTACTTC.

The chain recombines TRBV19 with TRBJ2-7, with D maybe TRBD1 (6 bases). V was trimmed by 9 bases and J by 0 bases, leaving 21 bases between them. The CDR3 is made up of 16 amino acids. Germline V CDR1 and CDR2: LNHDA, SQIVND (reference sequence). CDR3 sequence reads: CASSGTPKTSSYEQYF. In DNA, the CDR3 is TGTGCCAGCTCCGGGACACCTAAAACAAGCTCCTACGAGCAGTACTTC. Together with reference TRBV19 and TRBJ2-7, the CDR3 gives the full variable domain: DGGITQSPKYLFRKEGQNVTLSCEQNLNHDAMYWYRQDPGQGLRLIYYSQIVNDFQKGDIAEGYSVSREKKESFPLTVTSAQKNPTAFYLCASSGTPKTSSYEQYFGPGTRLTVT.

The chain carries TRBV13 and TRBJ2-2; D is unclear. The CDR3 loop spans 14 amino acids. CDR1 and CDR2 (germline): PRHDT, FYEKMQ (reference sequence). V was clipped by 4 bases and J by 4 bases, with 10 bases between them. The CDR3 nucleotides read TGTGCCAGCAGCTCAAGGACCGGCACCGGGGAGCTGTTTTTT. Its translation is CASSSRTGTGELFF.

V is TRBV5-1 and J is TRBJ1-3, with D maybe TRBD1 (5 bases). CDR1 is SGHRS and CDR2 is YFSETQ in the germline V gene. Deletions cut 0 bases from V and 0 bases from J, with 7 bases between. CDR3 length: 15 amino acids. CDR3 amino acids: CASSLAGTSGNTIYF. DNA of the CDR3: TGCGCCAGCAGCTTGGCCGGGACCTCTGGAAACACCATATATTTT.

The CDR3 loop reads CSVWTGGTGELFF. Written as DNA, the CDR3 is TGCAGCGTTTGGACAGGGGGGACCGGGGAGCTGTTTTTT. V gene TRBV29-1 combines with J gene TRBJ2-2, with 10 bases lining up with TRBD1. V was pared by 5 bases and J by 5 bases, with 2 bases of the junction left unmatched. Germline CDR1 SQVTM, CDR2 ANQGSEA. CDR3 size: 13 residues.

The chain combines TRBV25-1 with TRBJ2-7; D remains ambiguous. The germline V gene has CDR1 MGHDK and CDR2 SYGVNS. Trimming stripped 1 base from V and 7 bases from J, with 14 bases between. CDR3 size: 14 residues. In DNA form, the CDR3 reads TGTGCCAGCAGTGAATTTTCAAGCTTGAGGGAGCAGTACTTC. This codes for CASSEFSSLREQYF.

V and J are TRBV29-1 and TRBJ1-3; TRBD1 aligns across 7 bases. This CDR3 has 15 residues. Germline V lookup: CDR1 SQVTM, CDR2 ANQGSEA. V trimming: 4 bases; J trimming: 0 bases; junction bases outside the gene matches: 6. This CDR3 is CSVVRQGSSGNTIYF. The CDR3 bases are TGCAGCGTTGTTCGACAGGGCAGCTCTGGAAACACCATATATTTT. The whole variable domain, remainder taken from reference TRBV29-1 and TRBJ1-3, is SAVISQKPSRDICQRGTSLTIQCQVDSQVTMMFWYRQQPGQSLTLIATANQGSEATYESGFVIDKFPISRPNLTFSTLTVSNMSPEDSSIYLCSVVRQGSSGNTIYFGEGSWLTVV.

J is TRBJ1-2 and V is TRBV7-2; D not resolved. Germline V CDR1 and CDR2: SGHTA, FQGNSA. The CDR3 has 13 residues. V lost 4 bases, J lost 4 bases, and 10 bases lay in between. The CDR3 nucleotides read TGTGCCAGCAGCTCGTCGGAGTTCTATGGCTACACCTTC. It encodes CASSSSEFYGYTF.

The V gene is TRBV5-1, the J gene TRBJ2-2; 7 bases are shared with TRBD1. The CDR3 runs 15 residues. The germline V gene has CDR1 SGHRS and CDR2 YFSETQ. J gave up 6 bases and V 1 base, and 6 bases lay outside the gene matches. CDR3 loop: CASSLYRGTPGELFF. DNA of the CDR3: TGCGCCAGCAGCTTGTACAGGGGTACACCCGGGGAGCTGTTTTTT.

V is TRBV27 and J is TRBJ1-2, with D perhaps matching TRBD1 (6 bases). Germline loops: CDR1 MNHEY, CDR2 SMNVEV (reference sequence). Trimming pared 1 base from V and 5 bases from J, leaving 17 bases between. CDR3 length equals 16 residues. The CDR3, as DNA: TGTGCCAGCAGTTTATTTTCCCGGCAGGGGATTTATGGCTACACCTTC. The encoded protein is CASSLFSRQGIYGYTF.

The genes are TRBV9 and TRBJ2-5; no reliable D call. CDR1 is SGDLS, CDR2 YYNGEE, per germline. V was pared by 4 bases and J by 2 bases, with 9 bases between. There are 13 residues in the CDR3. CDR3 nucleotide sequence: TGTGCCAGCAGCCACCGGGCGCAAGAGACCCAGTACTTC. It encodes CASSHRAQETQYF. Looking up the rest from reference TRBV9 and TRBJ2-5 gives the full variable domain: DSGVTQTPKHLITATGQRVTLRCSPRSGDLSVYWYQQSLDQGLQFLIQYYNGEERAKGNILERFSAQQFPDLHSELNLSSLELGDSALYFCASSHRAQETQYFGPGTRLLVL.

This CDR3 reads CASAPFTGGTEAFF. In DNA form, the CDR3 reads TGTGCCAGCGCCCCATTCACAGGGGGCACTGAAGCTTTCTTT. The chain uses TRBV7-9 and TRBJ1-1; 8 bases agree with TRBD1. CDR1 and CDR2 from the germline V gene are SEHNR and FQNEAQ (reference sequence). J gave up 4 bases and V 8 bases, and 9 bases lay outside the gene matches. The CDR3 loop spans 14 amino acids.

This clone appeared a few times. This sequence joins TRBV18 and TRBJ1-1, with D unclear. CDR1 KGHSH and CDR2 LQKENI come from the germline V gene. The CDR3 sequence is 15 residues long. V lost 0 bases, J lost 4 bases, and 12 bases lay in between. The CDR3 here is CASSPPIERSTEAFF. The CDR3 DNA reads as TGTGCCAGCTCACCACCGATAGAACGGAGCACTGAAGCTTTCTTT.

The chain has TRBV9 and TRBJ2-5; TRBD2 matches at 8 bases. Germline V gene lookup returns CDR1 SGDLS and CDR2 YYNGEE. The CDR3 totals 17 residues. V shed 4 bases, J shed 5 bases, and the junction held 16 bases outside the gene matches. Written as DNA, the CDR3 is TGTGCCAGCAGCTCCGGAGCCCCAGCGGGGGAGGCGGAGACCCAGTACTTC. Residues: CASSSGAPAGEAETQYF. Combining the CDR3 with reference TRBV9 and TRBJ2-5 gives the whole variable domain DSGVTQTPKHLITATGQRVTLRCSPRSGDLSVYWYQQSLDQGLQFLIQYYNGEERAKGNILERFSAQQFPDLHSELNLSSLELGDSALYFCASSSGAPAGEAETQYFGPGTRLLVL.

This clone occurred a few times. The genes are TRBV9 and TRBJ2-2; D is undetermined. Germline-derived CDR1 and CDR2 are SGDLS and YYNGEE. CDR3 length: 15 residues. V was cut by 0 bases and J by 4 bases, with 10 bases left in between. This chain's CDR3 is CASSVEGLGTGELFF. CDR3 nucleotides: TGTGCCAGCAGCGTAGAAGGTTTGGGCACCGGGGAGCTGTTTTTT. Supplemented by reference TRBV9 and TRBJ2-2, the full variable domain reads DSGVTQTPKHLITATGQRVTLRCSPRSGDLSVYWYQQSLDQGLQFLIQYYNGEERAKGNILERFSAQQFPDLHSELNLSSLELGDSALYFCASSVEGLGTGELFFGEGSRLTVL.

The chain uses TRBV7-9 and TRBJ1-5; D is possibly TRBD1 (5 bases). There are 13 residues in the CDR3. The V end lost 3 bases, the J end lost 5 bases, and 8 bases lay between the germline ends. Per the germline V gene, CDR1 is SEHNR and CDR2 is FQNEAQ (reference sequence). The CDR3 here is CASSLWGDQPQHF. DNA of the CDR3: TGTGCCAGCAGCTTGTGGGGGGATCAGCCCCAGCATTTT.

This clone occurred a few times. The rearrangement joins TRBV7-8 to TRBJ1-2; D gene uncertain. Germline V lookup: CDR1 SGHVS, CDR2 FQNEAQ. Trimming pared 5 bases from V and 4 bases from J, leaving 11 bases between. The CDR3 has 13 amino acids. The CDR3 loop reads CASSPDMSYGYTF. The CDR3 DNA follows: TGTGCCAGCAGCCCCGACATGTCCTATGGCTACACCTTC.

The gene calls are TRBV5-4 and TRBJ1-1; a possible D gene is TRBD1 (5 bases). Looked up from germline, CDR1 is SGHNT and CDR2 is YYREEE (reference sequence). The ends were cut back, 7 bases at V and 0 bases at J, with 16 bases in the middle. This CDR3 contains 15 residues. The CDR3 coding sequence is TGTGCCAGCCGTCCTGTGGGGCAAATGAACACTGAAGCTTTCTTT. The encoded protein is CASRPVGQMNTEAFF.

The chain links TRBV30 to TRBJ2-5; TRBD2 aligns across 13 bases. The CDR3 totals 20 residues. Losses at the gene ends were 1 base for V and 2 bases for J; bases not matched to a gene: 16. Germline CDR1 and CDR2: GTSNPN and SVGIG (reference sequence). The CDR3 coding sequence is TGTGCCTGGAGTGCAGGACAGGTCACAATGGGACTAGCGGGGCAAGAGACCCAGTACTTC. Encoded protein: CAWSAGQVTMGLAGQETQYF.

The chain carries TRBV4-3 and TRBJ1-1, with D hard to call. Trimming took off 2 bases at V and 1 base at J, with 11 bases between the two ends. This CDR3 comprises 15 residues. CDR1 and CDR2 from the germline V gene are LGHNA and YSLEER. This CDR3 is CASSQYTPGNTEAFF. In DNA form, the CDR3 reads TGCGCCAGCAGCCAATACACCCCCGGGAACACTGAAGCTTTCTTT.

This chain joins TRBV4-3 and TRBJ1-6, with D unresolved. V lost 1 base, J lost 8 bases, and 18 bases lay in between. This CDR3 has 17 amino acids. From germline, CDR1 is LGHNA and CDR2 YSLEER. The CDR3 nucleotides read TGCGCCAGCAGCCAAGCTCCGGGCCTTAGAGTTGATTCACCCCTCCACTTT. Its protein is CASSQAPGLRVDSPLHF.

V usage is TRBV5-6 and J usage is TRBJ2-7; D remains ambiguous. Trimming removed 3 bases at V and 4 bases at J, with 5 bases between. Germline V gene lookup returns CDR1 SGHDT and CDR2 YYEEEE. The CDR3 sequence is 11 residues long. This chain's CDR3 is CASSYGYEQYF. CDR3 DNA sequence: TGTGCCAGCAGCTACGGATACGAGCAGTACTTC.

This clone was detected once. The genes are TRBV10-1 and TRBJ2-7, with 10 bases that match TRBD1. Germline CDR1 WNHNN, CDR2 SYGVQD (reference sequence). J lost 10 bases, V lost 0 bases, and 3 bases had no gene match. The CDR3 extends over 13 amino acids. CDR3 sequence: CASSESGTGVQYF. The CDR3 DNA reads as TGCGCCAGCAGTGAGTCGGGGACAGGGGTCCAGTACTTC.

V is TRBV30 and J is TRBJ2-1, with D unresolved. The CDR3 consists of 13 residues. V lost 2 bases and J 6 bases, leaving 11 bases between the germline ends. The germline V gene encodes CDR1 GTSNPN and CDR2 SVGIG (reference sequence). This CDR3 is CAWSPQPGNEQFF. The CDR3 DNA reads TGTGCCTGGAGTCCTCAACCAGGCAATGAGCAGTTCTTC.

The gene calls are TRBV7-2 and TRBJ2-7; 7 bases agree with TRBD1. This CDR3 spans 16 amino acids. CDR1 is SGHTA and CDR2 is FQGNSA in the germline V gene. Losses at the gene ends were 3 bases for V and 1 base for J; bases not matched to a gene: 9. The CDR3, as DNA: TGTGCCAGCAGCTTCTTTCCGGGACAGAGATCCTACGAGCAGTACTTC. Translation: CASSFFPGQRSYEQYF.

CDR3 DNA sequence: TGTGCCAGCAGTGCCTTAGCGGGCGCGAACACTGAAGCTTTCTTT. The encoded protein is CASSALAGANTEAFF. The chain employs TRBV9 and TRBJ1-1; D not resolved. V lost 5 bases to trimming and J lost 1 base, with 15 bases between them. The CDR3 has 15 amino acids. Germline values: CDR1 SGDLS, CDR2 YYNGEE. The variable domain in full, with the rest retrieved from reference TRBV9 and TRBJ1-1, is DSGVTQTPKHLITATGQRVTLRCSPRSGDLSVYWYQQSLDQGLQFLIQYYNGEERAKGNILERFSAQQFPDLHSELNLSSLELGDSALYFCASSALAGANTEAFFGQGTRLTVV.

In this sample, this clone turned up once. The V call is TRBV7-8, the J call TRBJ2-7; 10 positions match TRBD2. The length of the CDR3 is 15 residues. The germline V gene has CDR1 SGHVS and CDR2 FQNEAQ. Unmatched junction bases numbered 3, after V lost 2 bases and J lost 2 bases. The CDR3 loop is CASSLPSGGAYEQYF. Written as DNA, the CDR3 is TGTGCCAGCAGCTTACCTAGCGGGGGCGCCTACGAGCAGTACTTC.